This T cell receptor (beta chain) was sequenced for a study of CD8+ T cells in alopecia areata. Study-wide results and caveats: Scalp specimens additionally yield sequences from normal skin's resident alphabeta T cells. Clarity of TCR sharing across patients fell short of that in mice, possibly HLA-related.

Following extraction, RNA underwent reverse transcription to cDNA, which served as the sequencing template. Method: immunoSEQ multiplex PCR; TCRdb's copy keeps in-frame clones and lacks some. The sample has about 130,000 clones, 58% seen once. Worth noting for this clone: The antigen is undetermined.

This CDR3 comprises 15 residues. Between the trimmed V and J ends, which lost 8 bases and 8 bases, there was a span of 22 bases. The germline V gene has CDR1 KGHSH and CDR2 LQKENI. Source: CD4+ T cells sorted from blood, taken at week 0. The source of this sequence is a human donor with alopecia areata. The chain is built from TRBV18 and TRBJ2-1, with D hard to call. The CDR3 loop is CASLGLAERTHEQFF. The CDR3 region has the DNA TGTGCCAGCCTTGGGTTGGCGGAGCGAACGCATGAGCAGTTCTTC.